This entry is about one T cell receptor beta chain. Its antigen remains undetermined. Base qualities are not at hand, and no much larger clone is one base apart. This record comes from a study of CD8 T cells in Susac syndrome (dated 2019 in TCRdb). Study-level background: Whether CD8+ T cell activation and differentiation in Susac syndrome was antigen driven was tested using repertoire sequencing.

Taken from the germline V gene, the CDR1 and CDR2 loops are MDHEN and SYDVKM. V and J lose 10 bases and 2 bases, and a span of 5 bases separates them. The CDR3 runs 10 amino acids, cysteine and phenylalanine included. Of all the DNA, just the CDR3 is kept, 30 bases in frame from base 1. Peripheral blood CD8+ and CD4+ T cells from healthy donors, Susac syndrome patients and multiple sclerosis patients were profiled by high-throughput TCR beta sequencing. Healthy donors were age- and sex-matched controls. Bulk CD8+ and CD4+ T cells were purified by magnetic negative isolation, while CD8+ TEMRA cells were enriched using FACS. Blood was drawn into EDTA tubes, processed within 24 hours, and PBMCs were isolated by density gradient centrifugation. PBMCs destined for TCR sequencing were cryopreserved in liquid nitrogen and later thawed in a 37 °C water bath. Purity of sorted or isolated CD4+, CD8+ and CD8+ TEMRA cells was at least 90%.

Summary of the overall study and its limitations: The number of individuals in the TCR sequencing and HLA analysis was recognized as being relatively small.

RNA was extracted using the RNeasy kit, and about 0.5 to 1 ug of the RNA was reverse transcribed with random hexamers. The immunoSEQ multiplex PCR assay, which covers 54 Vbeta and 13 Jbeta segments, was used to amplify TCR beta CDR3 regions. To correct PCR amplification bias, a synthetic template baseline was used for both primer optimization and computational correction. Processing in the source paper ran as follows. Only productive sequences were kept, with reads annotated to V, D and J genes according to IMGT and analyzed in immunoSEQ Analyzer. To calculate clonality, Shannon entropy was normalized by log2 of the number of productive unique sequences and then subtracted from one. For each patient and control, public and private clones were evaluated among the 100 most prevalent clones. A clone was defined as Susac-specific if it was absent from the healthy and MS cohorts, from approximately 980 published viral clones and from other ImmuneACCESS disease sequences. The public sequencing data were trimmed at Q25 with fastp and processed into clonotypes with MiXCR by TCRdb, which kept only in-frame beta chains. Each entry merges the rows of one CDR3 protein and shows their most common DNA and genes. TCRdb's processing, not the study's, gives the V and J calls here. The sample table lists some 130,000 distinct CDR3 sequences, nearly 95% of them with a count of one. Of the sample, around 0.12% is held by the ten largest clones.

The TCR sequence derives from a human donor in good health. The V and J genes are TRBV28 and TRBJ1-2; the D gene identity is not certain. The sample taken for sequencing was CD4+ T cells from PBMCs. The DNA is as follows: TGTGCCACCCAAAACTATGGCTACACCTTC. This is translated as CATQNYGYTF.